The 12 T cell receptor beta chains below all came from one sample that was sequenced in a study of T cell repertoires in cytomegalovirus infection. In TCRdb, the reads were re-called with MiXCR into one record per CDR3 protein. This sample carries around 800,000 distinct CDR3 sequences, about 30% of them seen once, and the ten largest clones take around 12%. These receptors have no known antigen. This specimen was cultured CD8+ T cells from PBMCs, taken from culture after CMV antigen stimulation. Source of these receptors: a human donor in good health (CMV status not recorded). Some clones in this sample may be carry-over from other donors' samples.

The CDR3 here is CASTWGSGELFF. The DNA of the CDR3 is TGTGCCAGCACTTGGGGGTCCGGGGAGCTGTTTTTT. The V gene is TRBV13, the J gene TRBJ2-2, with D perhaps being TRBD1 or TRBD2 (5 bases each). The CDR3 sequence is 12 residues long. Germline CDR1 PRHDT, CDR2 FYEKMQ (reference sequence). Trimming removed 7 bases at V and 6 bases at J, with 9 bases between.

This clonotype was picked up many times. The CDR3 DNA is TGTGCCAGCAGTTTTTTTACTAGCGGGGGGAATAGCCAAGAGACCCAGTACTTC. This codes for CASSFFTSGGNSQETQYF. The V call is TRBV12-3 or TRBV12-4, the J call TRBJ2-5; 12 bases align to TRBD2. This CDR3 is built from 18 residues. V shed 3 bases and J 1 base; nucleotides not matched to a gene: 9.

The sample holds a few counts of this clonotype. The rearrangement links TRBV12-3 or TRBV12-4 to TRBJ2-1; 7 nucleotides match TRBD1. Trimming cost V 6 bases and J 2 bases; bases outside gene matches: 7. The CDR3 is made up of 15 amino acids. This chain's CDR3 is CASRPPGGPYNEQFF. The CDR3 DNA reads TGTGCCAGCAGGCCACCAGGGGGACCCTACAATGAGCAGTTCTTC.

As regards this clonotype: A much larger clonotype is one base distant, so this may be a read error. The chain is built from TRBV7-8 and TRBJ2-5; the D call may be TRBD1 or TRBD2 (5 bases each). There are 15 residues in the CDR3. Germline lookup yields CDR1 SGHVS and CDR2 FQNEAQ. The CDR3 sequence: CASSLGRWGEETQHF. CDR3 in DNA: TGTGCCAGCAGCTTAGGGAGGTGGGGCGAGGAGACCCAGCACTTC.

This clonotype was found many times. One end of the junction fails to match germline, which may point to a read error. V usage is TRBV5-1 and J usage is TRBJ1-1; D may be TRBD1 (6 bases). The CDR3 extends over 15 amino acids. From germline, CDR1 is SGHRS and CDR2 YFSETQ. CDR3 nucleotide sequence: TGTGCCAGCAGCCCTGAGGGGGGGCTGAACACTGAAGCTTTCTTT. Translated, it gives CASSPEGGLNTEAFF.

V usage is TRBV12-3 or TRBV12-4 and J usage is TRBJ2-1; D not resolved. The CDR3 length is 11 residues. The V and J ends lost 6 bases and 7 bases respectively, with 7 bases between them. The DNA of the CDR3 is TGTGCCAGCAGCCGGAGTAATGAGCAGTTCTTC. Translation gives CASSRSNEQFF.

The sample holds many counts of this clonotype. The V gene is TRBV12-3 or TRBV12-4, the J gene TRBJ1-4, with TRBD1 matching over 7 bases. The CDR3 consists of 15 residues. V shed 8 bases, J shed 8 bases, and the junction held 14 bases outside the gene matches. The CDR3 here is CASSMEGAGGEKLFF. The CDR3 DNA follows: TGTGCCAGCTCAATGGAGGGGGCAGGTGGCGAAAAACTGTTTTTT.

On this clonotype itself: This sequence may be a read error, since a much larger clone differs from it by one base. CDR3 amino acids: CASSPNSFRGALMGNEQFF. CDR3 in DNA: TGTGCCAGCAGCCCAAATTCGTTTCGGGGGGCGCTAATGGGAAATGAGCAGTTCTTC. The chain couples TRBV7-2 to TRBJ2-1; TRBD2 might be the D (7 bases). The CDR3 consists of 19 residues. Germline V lookup: CDR1 SGHTA, CDR2 FQGNSA. Trimming removed 5 bases at V and 7 bases at J, with 30 bases between.

CDR3 protein: CASSENRGRLEAFF. CDR3 nucleotide sequence: TGTGCCAGCAGTGAAAACAGGGGGCGTCTTGAAGCTTTCTTT. V is TRBV6-1 and J is TRBJ1-1, with TRBD1 identical over 9 bases. This CDR3 comprises 14 residues. The germline CDR1 and CDR2 sequences are MNHNS and SASEGT. J was trimmed by 7 bases and V by 2 bases; bases with no gene match: 5.

This clonotype occurred a few times. The rearrangement links TRBV28 to TRBJ2-1, with TRBD2 as a possible D gene (5 bases). Germline V CDR1 and CDR2: MDHEN, SYDVKM. V was shortened by 5 bases and J by 10 bases, with 12 bases between the two germline ends. The CDR3 consists of 12 residues. The CDR3 reads CASSPRRGEQFF. The DNA of the CDR3 is TGTGCCAGCAGTCCCCGACGGGGAGAGCAGTTCTTC.

This clonotype occurred many times. The rearrangement uses TRBV7-9 and TRBJ1-5; 7 nucleotides align to TRBD1. CDR3 size: 14 residues. CDR1 and CDR2 (germline): SEHNR, FQNEAQ (reference sequence). J gave up 4 bases and V 6 bases, and 6 bases lay outside the gene matches. CDR3 in DNA: TGTGCCAGCAGTTCAGGGGGGGGGAATCAGCCCCAGCATTTT. This gives the protein CASSSGGGNQPQHF. Supplemented by reference TRBV7-9 and TRBJ1-5, the full variable domain reads DTGVSQNPRHKITKRGQNVTFRCDPISEHNRLYWYRQTLGQGPEFLTYFQNEAQLEKSRLLSDRFSAERPKGSFSTLEIQRTEQGDSAMYLCASSSGGGNQPQHFGDGTRLSIL.

This clonotype was counted many times. The genes are TRBV6-1 and TRBJ2-1; unclear D gene. The CDR3 sequence is 12 residues long. V was trimmed by 1 base and J by 4 bases, leaving 2 bases between them. Germline values: CDR1 MNHNS, CDR2 SASEGT. The chain's CDR3 is CASSEDYNEQFF. CDR3 nucleotides: TGTGCCAGCAGTGAAGATTACAATGAGCAGTTCTTC.